The sample holds many counts of the clone carrying this TCR beta chain. Its antigen is not known. Germline CDR1 is SGHTA and CDR2 is FQGTGA. The CDR3 runs to 15 residues. After removal of 5 bases from V and 7 bases from J, the junction contained 6 bases not matched to a gene. These data belong to a study of human T cells and chemical hapten exposure. Study summary: There were weekly diphenylcyclopropenone doses to the scalp for patients throughout the roughly 25-week study. Study-wide findings and caveats: It was expanded TCRs that formed significantly more large CDR3 similarity clusters than controls did. More PT1 expanded TCRs went with higher patch test scores. The study found that DPC sensitization did not change TCRs above 1 in 1000 frequency.

This sample's time point: pre-sensitization, week 0. The treatment denotes: therapeutic diphenylcyclopropenone sensitization with weekly scalp DPC. MiXCR, applied by TCRdb to the RACE reads, yields one record per CDR3 protein. Of around 92,000 distinct CDR3 sequences in the sample, 9.5% to 14% are singletons; the top ten hold 3.1%. The chain combines TRBV7-3 with TRBJ2-1; 12 bases match TRBD2. This receptor was identified in a woman in her sixties with alopecia areata. Some clones in this sample may be carry-over from other donors' samples. The sample here was whole blood, taken in connection with sensitization to the hapten diphenylcyclopropenone (DPC). In nucleotides, the CDR3 is TGTGCCAGCAGCCCACCTAGCGGGGGGGCGAATGAGCAGTTCTTC. Its protein is CASSPPSGGANEQFF.